This T cell receptor (beta chain) was captured in a study of blood T cell repertoires in COVID-19. Overall study context: Samples came from the United States, Italy and Spain, spanning acute and convalescent COVID-19. The analysed material was cDNA or gDNA that came from T cells, B-cell-depleted T cells, or PBMCs.

The CDR3 extends over 16 amino acids. In the authors' workflow: Using reference gene primer amplification, nucleated cell counts were estimated. Libraries were prepared by immunoSEQ multiplex PCR; TCRdb keeps only in-frame clonotypes and omits some of them. The V and J calls and clone size come from that table; D and trimming were worked out from the DNA. The sample contains 130,000 to 150,000 clones, 80% to 90% of which appear only once. Followed over time, Seattle patients had been enrolled while infection was active. The receptor was derived from a woman aged 55-70 years with COVID-19, enrolled during active disease. The sequenced sample was peripheral blood. The rearrangement joins TRBV21-1 to TRBJ1-5; the table names TRBD1, a call not compared with the DNA. TRBV21-1 is a pseudogene locus. The CDR3 DNA sequence: TGTGCCAGCAGCAAACTTGTTGGACAGGGACATCAGCCCCAGCATTTT. It specifies CASSKLVGQGHQPQHF.